The 13 T cell receptor beta chains in this list originate from one sample, sequenced in a study of neoadjuvant nivolumab and ipilimumab in lung cancer. Produced via immunoSEQ multiplex PCR; TCRdb's table is partial and in-frame only. The table records 25,000 to 30,000 clones, over 80% of them present only once. The sequencing here drew on peripheral blood, taken before neoadjuvant nivolumab, alone or with ipilimumab. The origin of the receptors is an adult with non-small cell lung cancer.

With respect to this clone: The same CDR3 is also encoded by other DNA sequences in this sample. V usage is TRBV29-1 and J usage is TRBJ2-2; D ambiguous. V was cut by 7 bases and J by 6 bases, with 15 bases left in between. The CDR3 consists of 13 residues. The germline CDR1 and CDR2 sequences are SQVTM and ANQGSEA. The CDR3, as DNA: TGCAGCGCATCTTCTACCGGTGCCGGGGAGCTGTTTTTT. Its protein is CSASSTGAGELFF.

The V call is TRBV6-5, the J call TRBJ1-2, with D possibly TRBD1 on 5 matching bases. The germline V gene encodes CDR1 MNHEY and CDR2 SVGAGI. The germline V and J ends were trimmed by 0 bases and 1 base, with 12 bases remaining between them. This CDR3 is 16 amino acids long. For the CDR3, the DNA is TGTGCCAGCAGTTACTCGAGCGGGGCAAATAACTATGGCTACACCTTC. It specifies CASSYSSGANNYGYTF.

The V call is TRBV2, the J call TRBJ2-7; D may be TRBD1 or TRBD2 (5 bases each). Germline V gene lookup returns CDR1 SNHLY and CDR2 FYNNEI. With 4 bases removed from V and 5 bases from J, the gap between germline ends came to 18 bases. The CDR3 sequence is 15 residues long. The CDR3 spells CASSVFGTISDEQYF. As DNA, the CDR3 is TGTGCCAGCAGTGTTTTCGGGACGATCTCTGACGAGCAGTACTTC.

The V gene is TRBV6-5, the J gene TRBJ2-5; D could derive from TRBD1 or TRBD2 (5 bases each). This CDR3 spans 14 amino acids. Germline CDR1 reads MNHEY; CDR2 reads SVGAGI. V lost 0 bases, J lost 2 bases, and 7 bases lay in between. The CDR3 loop is CASSYSRGQETQYF. The CDR3 nucleotides read TGTGCCAGCAGTTACTCGAGGGGTCAAGAGACCCAGTACTTC.

This chain joins TRBV19 and TRBJ1-2; weak D call: TRBD1 (5 bases). CDR3 length equals 13 residues. Trimming took off 9 bases at V and 6 bases at J, with 17 bases between the two ends. Germline V lookup: CDR1 LNHDA, CDR2 SQIVND (reference sequence). CDR3 in amino acids: CASRGRGENGYTF. CDR3 nucleotide sequence: TGTGCCAGCCGAGGGAGGGGCGAAAATGGCTACACCTTC.

V is TRBV7-3 and J is TRBJ2-5; 7 bases line up with TRBD1. V lost 5 bases and J lost 2; bases outside the gene matches: 8. In germline, CDR1 is SGHTA, CDR2 FQGTGA. The CDR3 has 15 amino acids. CDR3 loop: CASSTYPGQQETQYF. The CDR3 bases are TGTGCCAGCAGCACTTATCCGGGACAGCAAGAGACCCAGTACTTC.

V gene TRBV5-4 combines with J gene TRBJ1-2, with 12 bases matching TRBD1. Germline V gives CDR1 SGHNT, CDR2 YYREEE (reference sequence). The CDR3 loop spans 15 amino acids. V was pared by 2 bases and J by 7 bases, with 6 bases of the junction left unmatched. The CDR3 region is CASSLTGQGALGYTF. CDR3 nucleotides: TGTGCCAGCAGCTTAACGGGACAGGGGGCACTTGGCTACACCTTC.

J is TRBJ1-2 and V is TRBV6-5, with D perhaps TRBD1 (5 bases). Trimming took off 2 bases at V and 7 bases at J, with 11 bases between the two ends. The CDR3 covers 13 residues. Germline loops: CDR1 MNHEY, CDR2 SVGAGI. DNA of the CDR3: TGTGCCAGCAGTTACACTACCCAGGGTGGCTACACCTTC. Its protein is CASSYTTQGGYTF.

The chain employs TRBV5-5 and TRBJ1-1; TRBD1 might be the D (5 bases). CDR1 is SGHKS and CDR2 is YYEKEE in the germline V gene (reference sequence). V dropped 3 bases and J dropped 4 bases, with 13 bases sitting between them. This CDR3 comprises 14 residues. As DNA, the CDR3 is TGTGCCAGCAGCTGGGGGACGGACGGCACTGAAGCTTTCTTT. This sequence encodes CASSWGTDGTEAFF.

This chain joins TRBV5-8 and TRBJ1-1; D unresolved. V lost 0 bases and J lost 3, with 9 bases in between. The CDR3 is 14 residues long. Per the germline V gene, CDR1 is SGHTS and CDR2 is YDEGEE. Here the CDR3 reads CASSLEGWDTEAFF. The CDR3 coding sequence is TGTGCCAGCAGCTTGGAAGGGTGGGACACTGAAGCTTTCTTT.

The chain is built from TRBV7-9 and TRBJ1-4, with D perhaps TRBD1 (5 bases). Per the germline V gene, CDR1 is SEHNR and CDR2 is FQNEAQ (reference sequence). CDR3 length: 14 amino acids. V dropped 4 bases and J dropped 6 bases, with 12 bases sitting between them. The CDR3 region has the DNA TGTGCCAGCAGCTCGCGAGGGGCGGATGAAAAACTGTTTTTT. Encoded protein: CASSSRGADEKLFF.

This chain uses TRBV11-3 with TRBJ2-7; TRBD1 might be the D (6 bases). Germline loops: CDR1 SGHNT, CDR2 YENEEA. CDR3 size: 13 residues. V lost 0 bases, J lost 3 bases, and 6 bases lay in between. The CDR3 sequence: CASSLEGGYEQYF. The CDR3 bases are TGTGCCAGCAGCTTAGAAGGGGGCTACGAGCAGTACTTC.

The rearrangement joins TRBV7-9 to TRBJ2-2; no firm D call. The germline CDR1 and CDR2 sequences are SEHNR and FQNEAQ (reference sequence). The length of the CDR3 is 10 residues. Trimming shortened V by 10 bases and J by 6 bases, and 6 bases separated the two germline ends. Here the CDR3 DNA reads TGTGCCACGGACGCCGGGGAGCTGTTTTTT. This encodes CATDAGELFF.